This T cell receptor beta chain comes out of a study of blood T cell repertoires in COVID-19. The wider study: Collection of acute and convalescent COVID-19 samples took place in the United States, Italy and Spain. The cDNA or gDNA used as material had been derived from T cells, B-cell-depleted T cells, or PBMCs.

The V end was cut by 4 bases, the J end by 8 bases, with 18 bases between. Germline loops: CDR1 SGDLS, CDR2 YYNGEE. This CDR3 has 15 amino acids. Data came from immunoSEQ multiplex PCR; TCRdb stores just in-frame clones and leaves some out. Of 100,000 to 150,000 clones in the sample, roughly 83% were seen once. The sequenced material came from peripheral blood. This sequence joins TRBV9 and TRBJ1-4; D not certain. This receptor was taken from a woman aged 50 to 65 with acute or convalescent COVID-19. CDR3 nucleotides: TGTGCCAGCAGCCCCCGAGGAGGCGAAAGAGAAAAACTGTTTTTT. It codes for CASSPRGGEREKLFF.